The 21 T cell receptor beta chains listed next were all sequenced from one sample in a study of Ad26.COV2.S vaccination and SARS-CoV-2 variants. Treatment indicated: some 19 received Ad26.COV2.S at low or high dose, single or two shots; 5 received placebo; per-sample allocation not given. Day 63 following the first vaccine or placebo injection was when the samples were taken. TCRdb keeps only in-frame clones here, not all; method: immunoSEQ multiplex PCR. The table has under 250,000 clones, around 88% seen once. The material sequenced was peripheral blood, taken in a trial of Ad26.COV2.S vaccine versus placebo. All receptors derive from a person between 18 and 60 years old who received the Ad26.COV2.S COVID-19 vaccine or a placebo.

The CDR3 sequence is CASSLGAVTSGRREQFF. CDR3 nucleotide sequence: TGTGCCAGCAGCTTAGGTGCCGTGACTAGCGGGAGGAGGGAGCAGTTCTTC. The chain employs TRBV7-2 and TRBJ2-1, with TRBD2 identical over 13 bases. The V gene end was trimmed by 1 base and the J gene end by 10 bases; junction bases not matched to a gene: 10. Germline V gene data show CDR1 as SGHTA and CDR2 as FQGNSA. CDR3 size: 17 residues.

This clone came up once. CDR3 DNA: TGTGCCAGCTCACCCCCGGGACTAGCGGGTTCAGATACGCAGTATTTT. Translation: CASSPPGLAGSDTQYF. The chain links TRBV18 to TRBJ2-3; TRBD2 agrees at 12 bases. Germline V CDR1 and CDR2: KGHSH, LQKENI. V shed 3 bases, J shed 4 bases, and the junction held 5 bases outside the gene matches. CDR3 size: 16 residues.

The CDR3 DNA reads as TGTGCCAGCAGCTTAGTTTTCGCGCAAACTACCGCAGAGACCCAGTACTTC. Residues: CASSLVFAQTTAETQYF. The V and J genes are TRBV7-8 and TRBJ2-5; no clear D gene. The CDR3 is made up of 17 amino acids. V lost 1 base to trimming and J lost 4 bases, with 19 bases between them. Germline V gives CDR1 SGHVS, CDR2 FQNEAQ.

The chain is built from TRBV11-3 and TRBJ2-2; D is perhaps TRBD1 or TRBD2 (6 bases each). The CDR3 length is 16 residues. Deletions cut 4 bases from V and 7 bases from J, with 19 bases between. Germline values: CDR1 SGHNT, CDR2 YENEEA. CDR3 protein: CASSSALTGAHGELFF. DNA of the CDR3: TGTGCCAGCAGCTCAGCTCTGACGGGGGCCCACGGGGAGCTGTTTTTT.

The chain is built from TRBV2 and TRBJ1-2; D gene unclear. Germline V gene sequence: CDR1 SNHLY, CDR2 FYNNEI. V was cut by 1 base and J by 4 bases, with 13 bases left in between. The CDR3 sequence is 15 residues long. Written as DNA, the CDR3 is TGTGCCAGCAGTGAAGTGAGGCTGACCGGCTATGGCTACACCTTC. Its protein is CASSEVRLTGYGYTF.

This clone was seen a single time. The chain joins TRBV5-1 to TRBJ2-1, with D maybe TRBD1 (6 bases). The CDR3 length is 14 residues. The germline V gene encodes CDR1 SGHRS and CDR2 YFSETQ. Trimming shortened V by 0 bases and J by 4 bases, and 8 bases separated the two germline ends. CDR3 in DNA: TGCGCCAGCAGCTTGGAAGACAGGTACAATGAGCAGTTCTTC. It specifies CASSLEDRYNEQFF.

This chain uses TRBV5-1 with TRBJ2-1; D is perhaps TRBD1 (6 bases). The CDR3 is made up of 13 amino acids. The germline V and J ends were trimmed by 6 bases and 7 bases, with 14 bases remaining between them. Germline CDR1 and CDR2: SGHRS and YFSETQ. This CDR3 reads CASKGVNSNEQFF. DNA for the CDR3: TGCGCCAGCAAGGGGGTTAACTCTAATGAGCAGTTCTTC.

The CDR3 region has the DNA TGCGCCAGCAGCATCTCAGCCGGGGGAACCTACGAGCAGTACGTC. This translates into CASSISAGGTYEQYV. V usage is TRBV5-1 and J usage is TRBJ2-7; TRBD2 might be the D (6 bases). CDR3 size: 15 residues. CDR1 SGHRS and CDR2 YFSETQ come from the germline V gene. The V and J ends lost 4 bases and 2 bases respectively, with 16 bases between them.

The rearrangement links TRBV5-4 to TRBJ2-1, with 12 bases that match TRBD2. This CDR3 has 17 residues. Looked up from germline, CDR1 is SGHNT and CDR2 is YYREEE (reference sequence). V lost 1 base and J lost 8; bases outside the gene matches: 10. The CDR3 loop reads CASSLWLAGGPGDEQFF. In DNA, the CDR3 is TGTGCCAGCAGCTTGTGGCTAGCGGGGGGGCCAGGGGATGAGCAGTTCTTC. Based on the CDR3 plus reference TRBV5-4 and TRBJ2-1, the full variable domain is ETGVTQSPTHLIKTRGQQVTLRCSSQSGHNTVSWYQQALGQGPQFIFQYYREEENGRGNFPPRFSGLQFPNYSSELNVNALELDDSALYLCASSLWLAGGPGDEQFFGPGTRLTVL.

The chain combines TRBV6-5 with TRBJ1-3; 8 bases are a match to TRBD1. Looked up from germline, CDR1 is MNHEY and CDR2 is SVGAGI. The trim removed 4 bases at V and 4 bases at J, leaving 6 bases unmatched. The CDR3 has 15 amino acids. CDR3: CASSSPTGAGNTIYF. For the CDR3, the DNA is TGTGCCAGCAGTTCCCCGACAGGGGCAGGAAACACCATATATTTT.

The V call is TRBV27, the J call TRBJ1-5, with D possibly being TRBD1 (5 bases). Germline V gene lookup returns CDR1 MNHEY and CDR2 SMNVEV (reference sequence). The CDR3 runs 13 residues. Trimming pared 4 bases from V and 9 bases from J, leaving 13 bases between. CDR3 DNA sequence: TGTGCCAGCAGTTCAACAGGACTGTGGCCCCAGCATTTT. Encoded protein: CASSSTGLWPQHF.

The V gene is TRBV30, the J gene TRBJ2-3, with D possibly being TRBD2 (6 bases). The ends were cut back, 0 bases at V and 4 bases at J, with 8 bases in the middle. The CDR3 totals 13 residues. From germline, CDR1 is GTSNPN and CDR2 SVGIG (reference sequence). CDR3 DNA: TGTGCCTGGAGTGTACAGCGGGCAGATACGCAGTATTTT. Residues: CAWSVQRADTQYF.

This chain joins TRBV5-1 and TRBJ1-6; 8 bases map to TRBD1. The junction had 4 bases not matched to a gene; V was cut back by 5 bases and J by 6 bases. Germline loops: CDR1 SGHRS, CDR2 YFSETQ. The CDR3 is 14 amino acids. This CDR3 reads CASRQGQVNSPLHF. CDR3 nucleotide sequence: TGCGCCAGCAGACAGGGACAGGTTAATTCACCCCTCCACTTT. Together with reference TRBV5-1 and TRBJ1-6, the CDR3 gives the full variable domain: KAGVTQTPRYLIKTRGQQVTLSCSPISGHRSVSWYQQTPGQGLQFLFEYFSETQRNKGNFPGRFSGRQFSNSRSEMNVSTLELGDSALYLCASRQGQVNSPLHFGNGTRLTVT.

V usage is TRBV5-1 and J usage is TRBJ2-2; 7 bases agree with TRBD1. The CDR3 loop spans 14 amino acids. The V gene's germline CDR1 is SGHRS and CDR2 YFSETQ. The V and J ends lost 3 bases and 5 bases, in that order; junction bases with no gene match: 4. CDR3 nucleotide sequence: TGCGCCAGCAGCTCGGACAGGTTAACCGGGGAGCTGTTTTTT. It is translated as CASSSDRLTGELFF.

The rearrangement uses TRBV3-1 (or the pseudogene TRBV3-2) and TRBJ1-3; a possible D gene is TRBD1 (6 bases). Germline CDR1 and CDR2: LGHDT and YNNKEL (reference sequence). V shed 0 bases and J shed 0 bases, with 9 bases lying between them. The CDR3 is made up of 16 amino acids. CDR3 region: CASSQEDRSSGNTIYF. The CDR3 nucleotides are TGTGCCAGCAGCCAAGAGGACAGATCCTCTGGAAACACCATATATTTT.

The V call is TRBV4-2, the J call TRBJ1-2, with D possibly being TRBD1 (6 bases). The CDR3 consists of 16 residues. From germline, CDR1 is LGHNA and CDR2 YNFKEQ. V was pared by 0 bases and J by 8 bases, with 19 bases between. The CDR3 is CASSQEGFTQGGGYTF. Here the CDR3 DNA reads TGTGCCAGCAGCCAAGAGGGGTTCACACAGGGAGGCGGCTACACCTTC.

The sample holds a few counts of this clone. The V and J genes are TRBV7-8 and TRBJ2-7; 8 positions match TRBD2. Trimming took 1 base from V and 4 from J; bases not matched to a gene: 6. The length of the CDR3 is 15 residues. Germline V CDR1 and CDR2: SGHVS, FQNEAQ. Written as DNA, the CDR3 is TGTGCCAGCAGCTTAGTTGGCGCGGGGGGTTACGAGCAGTACTTC. Translation gives CASSLVGAGGYEQYF. The full variable domain, with the rest looked up from reference TRBV7-8 and TRBJ2-7, is GAGVSQSPRYKVAKRGQDVALRCDPISGHVSLFWYQQALGQGPEFLTYFQNEAQLDKSGLPSDRFFAERPEGSVSTLKIQRTQQEDSAVYLCASSLVGAGGYEQYFGPGTRLTVT.

The J gene is TRBJ2-2, the V gene TRBV5-1, with D perhaps being TRBD1 or TRBD2 (5 bases each). CDR3 length equals 16 residues. Germline loops: CDR1 SGHRS, CDR2 YFSETQ. V lost 0 bases, J lost 8 bases, and 17 bases lay in between. The CDR3 nucleotides are TGCGCCAGCAGCTTGGGGGCCCGGGACGGCACGGGGGAGCTGTTTTTT. Protein sequence: CASSLGARDGTGELFF.

The CDR3 loop is CASSLTPRGPGELFF. The CDR3 DNA reads as TGTGCCAGCAGTCTGACCCCGAGAGGCCCCGGGGAGCTGTTTTTT. The gene calls are TRBV27 and TRBJ2-2; D remains unclear. Germline CDR1 is MNHEY and CDR2 is SMNVEV (reference sequence). V was pared by 5 bases and J by 6 bases, with 16 bases between. This CDR3 spans 15 amino acids.

The rearrangement joins TRBV6-5 to TRBJ1-2, with TRBD1 matching 7 bases. Germline V gene sequence: CDR1 MNHEY, CDR2 SVGAGI. This CDR3 is 13 amino acids long. The J segment lost 4 bases and the V segment lost 5 bases, leaving 4 bases of the junction unmatched. The CDR3 bases are TGTGCCAGCAGTCTCGACAGGGCCTATGGCTACACCTTC. Translation gives CASSLDRAYGYTF.

This clone was seen once. The chain combines TRBV6-5 with TRBJ1-2, with D perhaps TRBD1 (5 bases). The CDR3 length is 13 residues. Trimming removed 6 bases at V and 8 bases at J, with 16 bases between. Germline CDR1 and CDR2: MNHEY and SVGAGI. The CDR3 region has the DNA TGTGCCAGCAGCGGCGGGACCCGACGGGGCTACACCTTC. Its protein product is CASSGGTRRGYTF.